The entry below describes one T cell receptor (beta chain). J lost 10 bases, V lost 0 bases, and 9 bases had no gene match. The CDR3 totals 16 residues. Germline CDR1 SGHRS, CDR2 YFSETQ. Per the original data handling: Estimation of nucleated cell counts was performed using reference gene primer amplification. The data were produced by immunoSEQ multiplex PCR, yet TCRdb's version contains in-frame clones alone and is incomplete. Clone size and V and J calls were adopted from that table, with D and trimming inferred from the DNA. This sample has 80,000 to 90,000 clones; roughly four fifths occur once, and the top ten carry 0.95% to 1.5%. This sample was included in a study of blood T cell repertoires in COVID-19. In the study overall: The samples span acute and convalescent COVID-19 from the United States, Italy and Spain. PBMCs, B-cell-depleted T cells, or T cells provided the cDNA or gDNA that made up the material.

The sequence was collected from a woman aged 80 or over with acute or convalescent COVID-19. The specimen sequenced was peripheral blood. The V and J genes are TRBV5-1 and TRBJ1-6; 8 positions agree with TRBD1. CDR3: CASSLEVGQGESPLHF. CDR3 DNA sequence: TGCGCCAGCAGCTTGGAAGTAGGACAGGGAGAATCACCCCTCCACTTT.